One sample yielded the 7 T cell receptor beta chains listed below, sequenced in a study of blood T cell repertoires in COVID-19. TCRdb keeps only in-frame clones here, not all; method: immunoSEQ multiplex PCR. Seen here are approximately 250,000 clones, approximately 90% observed once, and the top ten hold approximately 3.7%. Sequenced: PBMCs or T cells enriched from blood (not recorded which). The origin of the receptors is a woman in her twenties or thirties who had recovered from COVID-19.

The V gene is TRBV5-6, the J gene TRBJ1-3, with a possible D match to TRBD1 (6 bases). Germline-derived CDR1 and CDR2 are SGHDT and YYEEEE. CDR3 size: 14 residues. V dropped 5 bases and J dropped 4 bases, with 13 bases sitting between them. CDR3 sequence (DNA): TGTGCCAGCAGGAAACTAGACAGGGGAAACACCATATATTTT. Protein: CASRKLDRGNTIYF.

This chain joins TRBV28 and TRBJ1-1; no firm D call. V was cut by 6 bases and J by 1 base, with 18 bases left in between. CDR3 length equals 16 residues. CDR1 and CDR2 from the germline V gene are MDHEN and SYDVKM. The CDR3, as DNA: TGTGCCAGCAGCATAAGGCCTGGACGGGAGAACACTGAAGCTTTCTTT. Translation: CASSIRPGRENTEAFF.

This clone was picked up one time. Other DNA variants within this sample encode the same CDR3. J is TRBJ2-7 and V is TRBV9, with 12 nucleotides matching TRBD1. CDR3 size: 14 residues. Germline values: CDR1 SGDLS, CDR2 YYNGEE. With V trimmed by 2 bases and J by 4 bases, 1 base remained unmatched. CDR3 sequence reads: CASSVGQGAYEQYF. The CDR3 nucleotides read TGTGCCAGCAGCGTGGGACAGGGGGCTTACGAGCAGTACTTC.

The J gene is TRBJ1-4, the V gene TRBV19; 7 nucleotides align to TRBD1. The V and J ends lost 5 bases and 3 bases, in that order; junction bases with no gene match: 3. The CDR3 is made up of 14 amino acids. Germline CDR1 is LNHDA and CDR2 is SQIVND (reference sequence). The CDR3 here is CASSEGTANEKLFF. The CDR3 nucleotides read TGTGCCAGTAGTGAAGGGACAGCTAATGAAAAACTGTTTTTT.

The CDR3 nucleotides are TGTGCCAGCAGCCAAAGGGGGAGCGTTGGACAGCCCCAGCATTTT. It yields the protein CASSQRGSVGQPQHF. The chain combines TRBV3-1 (or the pseudogene TRBV3-2) with TRBJ1-5; the D gene is possibly TRBD1 (6 bases). The germline gives CDR1 LGHDT, CDR2 YNNKEL (reference sequence). Trimming took 2 bases from V and 7 from J, leaving 15 bases between them. The CDR3 is made up of 15 amino acids.

The chain employs TRBV28 and TRBJ2-7; 10 positions match TRBD1. Per the germline V gene, CDR1 is MDHEN and CDR2 is SYDVKM. The CDR3 is 17 amino acids. J lost 5 bases, V lost 4 bases, and 14 bases had no gene match. Written as DNA, the CDR3 is TGTGCCAGCAGTTCCCCGGCACCCGGGACAGGGGATGACGAGCAGTACTTC. This encodes CASSSPAPGTGDDEQYF.

With regard to this clone: An end of the junction does not agree with germline; a read error may underlie this. This chain links TRBV12-3 or TRBV12-4 with TRBJ1-1, with TRBD1 identical over 8 bases. CDR3 length equals 13 residues. DNA of the CDR3: TGTGCCAGCAGGTTAGGACAGGGTAGGCTCTCGGTCTTT. The encoded protein is CASRLGQGRLSVF.